In its sample, the clone carrying this T cell receptor delta chain is medium-sized (0.01 to 0.1%). These data come from a study of gamma-delta chains in newborns, infants, children. Study summary: Microbial exposure reportedly drives polyclonal innate γδ T cell expansion after birth.

With CATT, TCRdb re-called clones from the reads. This table has approximately 7,000 delta-chain clones, 10% to 12% appearing once. The length of the CDR3 is 17 residues. The germline V gene encodes CDR1 GEAIGNYY and CDR2 EKD. The trim removed 3 bases at V and 4 bases at J, leaving 13 bases unmatched. The sequenced sample consisted of blood. The clonotype was recovered from a child who was a newborn, infant or young child, either healthy, febrile or measles-vaccinated (not recorded which). V is TRDV2 and J is TRDJ1; the match to TRDD3 covers 10 bases. The CDR3: CACDSLVLGDSDDKLIF. In nucleotides, the CDR3 is TGTGCCTGTGACTCTTTGGTACTGGGGGATTCCGACGATAAACTCATCTTT.